These T cell receptor beta chains were read from a single sample in a study of T cell repertoires in cytomegalovirus infection. TCRdb itself ran the reads through MiXCR, one entry per CDR3 protein. The table includes some 450,000 distinct CDR3 sequences, approximately 32% detected once. Sample: PBMCs. All receptors derive from a human donor in good health (CMV status not recorded). Some clones in this sample may be carry-over from other donors' samples. The CDR3 runs from the conserved cysteine through the conserved F or W. The D gene is left open where the match is weak. Clone size is shown for a subset of rows, as once, few, many or a class of expanded clone.

d_call j_call clone_size v_call cdr3_aa cdr3_nt
. TRBJ1-5 few TRBV14 CASSQIDRPSQPQHF TGTGCCAGCAGCCAGATTGACAGGCCCAGTCAGCCCCAGCATTTT
. TRBJ1-1 . TRBV20-1 CSAERAPGAFF TGCAGTGCAGAAAGGGCCCCCGGAGCTTTCTTT
. TRBJ1-4 . TRBV7-7 CASSLRVMATKEKLFF TGTGCCAGCAGCTTAAGAGTAATGGCAACTAAGGAAAAACTGTTTTTT
. TRBJ2-3 many TRBV7-2 CASSLSQGSDTQYF TGTGCCAGCAGCTTATCCCAGGGTTCAGATACGCAGTATTTT
. TRBJ2-7 few TRBV7-7 CASSFLGGPPYEQYF TGTGCTAGCAGCTTCCTAGGTGGTCCCCCCTACGAGCAGTACTTC
. TRBJ1-6 . TRBV11-2 CASSLFGNRVPIRF TGTGCCAGCAGCTTATTTGGGAACCGGGTCCCCATTCGCTTT
TRBD2 TRBJ2-1 . TRBV29-1 CSVEGTSGGKQFF TGCAGCGTTGAGGGGACTAGCGGGGGGAAGCAGTTCTTC
TRBD2 TRBJ2-5 few TRBV7-2 CASSLVWRGAEGETQYF TGTGCCAGCAGCTTAGTCTGGCGGGGGGCCGAGGGAGAGACCCAGTACTTC
. TRBJ1-5 many TRBV4-1 CASSQDAGQPQHF TGCGCCAGCAGCCAAGATGCGGGTCAGCCCCAGCATTTT
TRBD2 TRBJ2-2 . TRBV7-2 CASSPWGGNTVELFF TGTGCCAGCAGCCCTTGGGGGGGGAACACCGTTGAGCTGTTTTTT
. TRBJ1-6 . TRBV20-1 CSARDPMGGDNSPLHF TGCAGTGCTAGAGATCCTATGGGGGGTGATAATTCACCCCTCCACTTT
TRBD2 TRBJ2-6 few TRBV12-3/TRBV12-4 CASSPGLAGGSGANVLTF TGTGCCAGCAGTCCAGGACTAGCGGGGGGGAGTGGGGCCAACGTCCTGACTTTC